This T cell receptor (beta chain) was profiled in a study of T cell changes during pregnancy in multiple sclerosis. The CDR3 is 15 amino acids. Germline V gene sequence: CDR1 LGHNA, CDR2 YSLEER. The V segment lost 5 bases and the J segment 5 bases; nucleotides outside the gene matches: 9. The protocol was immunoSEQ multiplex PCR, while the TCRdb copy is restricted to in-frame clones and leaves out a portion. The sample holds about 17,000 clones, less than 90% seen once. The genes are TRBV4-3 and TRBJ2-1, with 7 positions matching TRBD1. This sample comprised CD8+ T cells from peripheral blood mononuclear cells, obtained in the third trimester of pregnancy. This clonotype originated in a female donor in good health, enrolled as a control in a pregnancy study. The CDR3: CASSVQGIRDNEQFF. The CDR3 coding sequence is TGCGCCAGCAGCGTACAGGGGATTAGAGACAATGAGCAGTTCTTC.